A single sample gave rise to the 2 T cell receptor beta chains below, sequenced in a study of blood T cell repertoires in COVID-19. Sequenced by immunoSEQ multiplex PCR; TCRdb stores in-frame clones only, minus some. The table has around 400,000 clones, over 75% seen once. Sequencing was done on a sample of peripheral blood. These TCRs come from a woman aged 55-69 years with COVID-19, enrolled during active disease.

The rearrangement uses TRBV3-1 (or the pseudogene TRBV3-2) and TRBJ2-6; D might be TRBD2 (5 bases). The CDR3 length is 17 residues. Trimming took 1 base from V and 2 from J, leaving 12 bases between them. The germline V gene has CDR1 LGHDT and CDR2 YNNKEL (reference sequence). This CDR3 reads CASSQVGGTAGANVLTF. For the CDR3, the DNA is TGTGCCAGCAGCCAAGTTGGAGGTACCGCTGGGGCCAACGTCCTGACTTTC.

The chain joins TRBV19 to TRBJ2-2; TRBD1 matches 7 bases. Germline V gene lookup returns CDR1 LNHDA and CDR2 SQIVND (reference sequence). The length of the CDR3 is 17 residues. V was pared by 3 bases and J by 2 bases, with 9 bases of the junction left unmatched. CDR3 DNA sequence: TGTGCCAGTAGTATCACCACGACAGGGTATAACACCGGGGAGCTGTTTTTT. It is translated as CASSITTTGYNTGELFF. The full variable domain, in which reference TRBV19 and TRBJ2-2 provide the parts outside the CDR3, is DGGITQSPKYLFRKEGQNVTLSCEQNLNHDAMYWYRQDPGQGLRLIYYSQIVNDFQKGDIAEGYSVSREKKESFPLTVTSAQKNPTAFYLCASSITTTGYNTGELFFGEGSRLTVL.